This T cell receptor (beta chain) derives from a study of blood T cell repertoires in COVID-19. CDR3 length: 15 amino acids. The germline CDR1 and CDR2 sequences are SNHLY and FYNNEI. Between the trimmed V and J ends, which lost 4 bases and 2 bases, there was a span of 14 bases. Only in-frame clones appear in the TCRdb table, and some are missing; sequencing was by immunoSEQ multiplex PCR. Of 490,000 or so clones listed, over 75% are singletons. The cohort comprised adults aged roughly 18 to 100 years residing in under 30 US areas. The chain carries TRBV2 and TRBJ2-5; a weak D match, TRBD1 (5 bases). Sequenced input: PBMCs or T cells enriched from blood (not recorded which). The clonotype was recovered from a woman aged 40 to 55 who had recovered from COVID-19. CDR3 region: CASSVDSELQETQYF. CDR3 in DNA: TGTGCCAGCAGTGTAGACAGCGAGCTTCAAGAGACCCAGTACTTC.